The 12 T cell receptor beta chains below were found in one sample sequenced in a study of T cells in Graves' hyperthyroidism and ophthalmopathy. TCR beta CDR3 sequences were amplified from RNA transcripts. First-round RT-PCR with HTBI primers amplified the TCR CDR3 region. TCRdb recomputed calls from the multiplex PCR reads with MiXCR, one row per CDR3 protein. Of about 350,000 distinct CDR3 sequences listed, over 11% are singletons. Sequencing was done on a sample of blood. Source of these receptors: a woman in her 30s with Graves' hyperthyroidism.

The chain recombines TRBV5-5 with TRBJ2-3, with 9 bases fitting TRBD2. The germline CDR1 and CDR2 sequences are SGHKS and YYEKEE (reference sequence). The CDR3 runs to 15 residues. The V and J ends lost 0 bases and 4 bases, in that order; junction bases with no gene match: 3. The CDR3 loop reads CASSLGREGPDTQYF. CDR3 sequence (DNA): TGTGCCAGCAGCTTGGGGCGGGAGGGCCCAGATACGCAGTATTTT.

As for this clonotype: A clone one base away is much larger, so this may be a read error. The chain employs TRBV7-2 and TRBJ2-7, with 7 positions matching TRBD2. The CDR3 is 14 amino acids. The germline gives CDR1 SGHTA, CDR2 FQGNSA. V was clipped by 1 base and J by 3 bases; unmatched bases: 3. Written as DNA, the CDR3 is TGTGCCAGCAGCTTAGAGGCGGGAGACTACGAGCAGTACTTC. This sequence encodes CASSLEAGDYEQYF.

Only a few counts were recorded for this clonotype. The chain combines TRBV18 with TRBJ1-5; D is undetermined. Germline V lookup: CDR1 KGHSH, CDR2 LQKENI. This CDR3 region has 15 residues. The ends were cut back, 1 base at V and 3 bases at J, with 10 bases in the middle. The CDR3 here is CASSPRPGNNQPQHF. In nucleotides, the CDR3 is TGTGCCAGCTCACCACGCCCGGGGAACAATCAGCCCCAGCATTTT.

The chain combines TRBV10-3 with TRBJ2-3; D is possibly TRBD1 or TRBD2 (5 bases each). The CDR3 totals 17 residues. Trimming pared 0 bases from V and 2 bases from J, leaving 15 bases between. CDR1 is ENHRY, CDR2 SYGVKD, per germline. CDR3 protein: CAISESTLGPNTDTQYF. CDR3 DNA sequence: TGTGCCATCAGTGAGTCGACTCTGGGACCCAACACAGATACGCAGTATTTT.

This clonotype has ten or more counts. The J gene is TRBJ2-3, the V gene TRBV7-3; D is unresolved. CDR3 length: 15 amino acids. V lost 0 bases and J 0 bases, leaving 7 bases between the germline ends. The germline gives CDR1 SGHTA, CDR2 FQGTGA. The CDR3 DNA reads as TGTGCCAGCAGCTTAACCCCAACCAGCACAGATACGCAGTATTTT. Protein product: CASSLTPTSTDTQYF.

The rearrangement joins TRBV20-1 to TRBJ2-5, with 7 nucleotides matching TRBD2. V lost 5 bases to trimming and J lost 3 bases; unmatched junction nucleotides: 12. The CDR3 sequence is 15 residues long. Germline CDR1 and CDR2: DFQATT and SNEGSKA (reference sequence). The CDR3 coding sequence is TGCAGTGCTCGCCCCCCTCGGGGGGTGGAAGAGACCCAGTACTTC. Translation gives CSARPPRGVEETQYF.

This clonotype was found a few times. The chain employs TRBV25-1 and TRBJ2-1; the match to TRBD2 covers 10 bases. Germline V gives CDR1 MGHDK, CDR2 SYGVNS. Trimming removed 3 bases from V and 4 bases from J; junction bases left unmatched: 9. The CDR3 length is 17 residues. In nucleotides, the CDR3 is TGTGCCAGCAGTGAGGTTAATGGACTAGCGGAATACAATGAGCAGTTCTTC. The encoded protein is CASSEVNGLAEYNEQFF.

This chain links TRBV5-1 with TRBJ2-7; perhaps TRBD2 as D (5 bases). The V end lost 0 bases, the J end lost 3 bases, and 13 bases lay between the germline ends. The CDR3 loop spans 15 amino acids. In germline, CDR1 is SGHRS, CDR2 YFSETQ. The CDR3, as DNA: TGCGCCAGCAGCTTGGACCTGCGGGCTGACTACGAGCAGTACTTC. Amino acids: CASSLDLRADYEQYF.

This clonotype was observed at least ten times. CDR3 in amino acids: CASSSFGGRGSEQFF. In nucleotides, the CDR3 is TGTGCCAGCAGTTCCTTTGGCGGGAGGGGTAGTGAGCAGTTCTTC. J is TRBJ2-1 and V is TRBV6-2 or TRBV6-3; 9 positions agree with TRBD2. V shed 4 bases, J shed 9 bases, and the junction held 10 bases outside the gene matches. CDR3 length equals 15 residues. CDR1 is MNHEY and CDR2 is SVGEGT in the germline V gene.

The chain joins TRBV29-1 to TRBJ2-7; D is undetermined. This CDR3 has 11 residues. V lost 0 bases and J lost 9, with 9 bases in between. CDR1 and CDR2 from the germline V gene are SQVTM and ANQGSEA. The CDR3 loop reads CSVEDRVAQYF. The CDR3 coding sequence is TGCAGCGTTGAAGATCGGGTGGCGCAGTACTTC.

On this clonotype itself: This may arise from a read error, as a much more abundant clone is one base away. The CDR3 sequence: CASTVSWGLYNEQSF. DNA for the CDR3: TGTGCCAGCACCGTGAGTTGGGGGTTGTACAATGAGCAGTCCTTC. The V and J genes are TRBV7-2 and TRBJ2-1; D possibly matches TRBD1 or TRBD2 (5 bases each). This CDR3 is built from 15 residues. Germline V gene data show CDR1 as SGHTA and CDR2 as FQGNSA.

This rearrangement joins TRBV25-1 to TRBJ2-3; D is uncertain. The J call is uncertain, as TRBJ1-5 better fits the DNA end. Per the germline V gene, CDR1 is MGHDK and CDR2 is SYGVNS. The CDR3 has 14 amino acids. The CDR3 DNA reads TGTGCCAGCAGTGAATATGAGGAGGTAGATACGCAGCATTTT. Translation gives CASSEYEEVDTQHF.